The rows below give T cell receptor beta chains drawn from one sample of a study of CD8+ T cells in alopecia areata. Data came from immunoSEQ multiplex PCR; TCRdb stores just in-frame clones and leaves some out. There are some 130,000 clones in the sample; about 46% occur only once, and approximately 19% lies in the top ten. Sequenced material: CD8+ T cells sorted from blood, taken at week 0. The receptor source for this set is a human donor with alopecia areata. Each CDR3 is given with its conserved first and last residue. A D gene is named only where the DNA matches it firmly. Clone size is shown for a subset of rows, as once, few, many or a class of expanded clone.

D gene	V gene	clone size	J gene	CDR3 protein	CDR3 DNA
-	TRBV29-1	-	TRBJ1-2	CSVEEWGAGPGYTF	TGCAGCGTTGAAGAATGGGGGGCAGGGCCGGGCTACACCTTC
-	TRBV5-6	-	TRBJ1-2	CASSLAASDGYTF	TGTGCCAGCAGCTTGGCGGCCAGCGATGGCTACACCTTC
-	TRBV9	few	TRBJ1-2	CASSVAEEYGYTF	TGTGCCAGCAGCGTAGCAGAGGAGTATGGCTACACCTTC
TRBD1	TRBV29-1	few	TRBJ2-7	CSAKDRAYEQYF	TGCAGCGCTAAAGACAGGGCGTACGAGCAGTACTTC
TRBD1	TRBV4-1	few	TRBJ2-1	CASSQGQGLNNEQFF	TGCGCCAGCAGCCAAGGACAGGGGCTGAACAATGAGCAGTTCTTC
-	TRBV4-3	-	TRBJ2-7	CASSQARAYEQYF	TGCGCCAGCAGCCAGGCTCGGGCCTACGAGCAGTACTTC
TRBD2	TRBV27	few	TRBJ2-6	CASSHRGAGANVLTF	TGTGCCAGCAGTCACCGGGGGGCTGGGGCCAACGTCCTGACTTTC
-	TRBV30	-	TRBJ2-7	CAWSSGGSYEQYF	TGTGCCTGGAGCTCCGGGGGTTCCTACGAGCAGTACTTC
-	TRBV30	-	TRBJ2-7	CAWSIGGTYEQYF	TGTGCCTGGAGTATAGGGGGGACCTACGAGCAGTACTTC
TRBD1	TRBV9	-	TRBJ2-7	CASSGTGFPHEQYF	TGTGCCAGCAGCGGGACAGGGTTTCCCCACGAGCAGTACTTC
TRBD1	TRBV6-5	-	TRBJ2-1	CASTTGTGTFF	TGTGCCAGCACCACGGGGACAGGGACGTTCTTC
-	TRBV5-4	-	TRBJ2-4	CASIDEKLPLSIQYF	TGTGCCAGCATCGATGAGAAACTACCACTGTCCATTCAGTACTTC
-	TRBV11-2	-	TRBJ1-1	CASSSLPGANTEAFF	TGTGCCAGCAGCTCACTACCCGGGGCCAACACTGAAGCTTTCTTT
-	TRBV6-6	few	TRBJ2-7	CASSYWHPVSYEQYF	TGTGCCAGCAGTTACTGGCACCCGGTCTCCTACGAGCAGTACTTC
-	TRBV27	-	TRBJ2-5	CASSSSVWETQYF	TGTGCCAGCAGTTCTAGCGTGTGGGAGACCCAGTACTTC
-	TRBV6-4	-	TRBJ2-2	CASSDGATGELFF	TGTGCCAGCAGTGACGGGGCGACCGGGGAGCTGTTTTTT
TRBD2	TRBV9	-	TRBJ2-1	CASSVAAWLAGEDEQFF	TGTGCCAGCAGCGTAGCCGCGTGGCTAGCGGGGGAGGATGAGCAGTTCTTC
-	TRBV13	-	TRBJ2-7	CASSFGGKIYEQYF	TGTGCCAGCAGCTTCGGTGGCAAAATCTACGAGCAGTACTTC
-	TRBV5-1	-	TRBJ2-5	CASSSVEEETQYF	TGCGCCAGCAGTTCCGTGGAAGAAGAGACCCAGTACTTC
TRBD2	TRBV5-4	-	TRBJ2-7	CASSPGTSGGLSPYEQYF	TGTGCCAGCAGCCCCGGGACTAGCGGGGGGCTTAGCCCCTACGAGCAGTACTTC
-	TRBV19	few	TRBJ1-2	CASMSGIYYGYTF	TGTGCCAGTATGAGCGGGATCTACTATGGCTACACCTTC
-	TRBV30	-	TRBJ2-6	CAWSVSSGANVLTF	TGTGCCTGGAGTGTCTCTTCCGGGGCCAACGTCCTGACTTTC
TRBD1	TRBV27	-	TRBJ2-7	CASSPGTAYEQYF	TGTGCCAGCAGTCCAGGGACAGCCTACGAGCAGTACTTC
-	TRBV6-5	once	TRBJ2-7	CASSYSGLYEQYF	TGTGCCAGCAGTTACTCGGGCCTATACGAGCAGTACTTC
-	TRBV29-1	-	TRBJ2-5	CSVVADLETQYF	TGCAGCGTTGTTGCGGACTTAGAGACCCAGTACTTC
-	TRBV10-3	-	TRBJ2-7	CAINGLGRSSYEQYF	TGTGCCATCAACGGACTGGGACGAAGCTCCTACGAGCAGTACTTC
-	TRBV7-9	few	TRBJ2-3	CASSPKVERDTQYF	TGTGCCAGCAGTCCCAAGGTCGAGAGGGATACGCAGTATTTT
-	TRBV29-1	-	TRBJ1-1	CSVTGDENTEAFF	TGCAGCGTGACCGGGGATGAGAACACTGAAGCTTTCTTT
-	TRBV7-9	-	TRBJ1-2	CASSLEGGGYTF	TGTGCCAGCAGCTTAGAGGGCGGTGGCTACACCTTC
-	TRBV13	few	TRBJ2-7	CASSLRMAYEQYF	TGTGCCAGCAGCCTACGGATGGCCTACGAGCAGTACTTC
TRBD1	TRBV15	-	TRBJ2-7	CATSRVGANTRDRDRYEQYF	TGTGCCACCAGCAGAGTGGGGGCCAACACCCGGGACAGGGACCGCTACGAGCAGTACTTC
-	TRBV6-4	medium-sized	TRBJ2-2	CASSDSQAGELFF	TGTGCCAGCAGTGACTCGCAGGCCGGGGAGCTGTTTTTT
TRBD2	TRBV4-3	-	TRBJ2-3	CASSQGLGGADTQYF	TGCGCCAGCAGCCAGGGCCTCGGGGGGGCAGATACGCAGTATTTT
TRBD1	TRBV30	-	TRBJ1-1	CAWSPGGAEAFF	TGTGCCTGGAGTCCAGGGGGGGCTGAAGCTTTCTTT
-	TRBV4-2	-	TRBJ2-2	CASSPLEATGELFF	TGTGCCAGCAGCCCCCTAGAGGCCACCGGGGAGCTGTTTTTT
-	TRBV30	-	TRBJ2-7	CAWSGGHFYEQYF	TGTGCCTGGAGTGGTGGACACTTCTACGAGCAGTACTTC
TRBD1	TRBV2	-	TRBJ1-4	CASRYRDRGPTNEKLFF	TGTGCCAGCAGATACCGGGACAGGGGCCCAACTAATGAAAAACTGTTTTTT
-	TRBV27	-	TRBJ2-5	CASSSWIGGETQYF	TGTGCCAGCAGTTCTTGGATCGGGGGAGAGACCCAGTACTTC
TRBD1	TRBV6-5	once	TRBJ1-1	CASSYGDRVGTEAFF	TGTGCCAGCAGTTACGGGGACAGGGTGGGCACTGAAGCTTTCTTT
TRBD1	TRBV25-1	-	TRBJ2-7	CATSRDSLYEQYF	TGTGCCACCTCCCGGGACAGTTTATACGAGCAGTACTTC
TRBD2	TRBV4-2	many	TRBJ2-7	CASSQDGTSGGLEQYF	TGTGCCAGCAGCCAAGATGGCACTAGCGGGGGTCTTGAGCAGTACTTC
TRBD1	TRBV6-5	-	TRBJ2-2	CASSYSRQGLTGELFF	TGTGCCAGCAGTTACTCCCGACAGGGGCTGACCGGGGAGCTGTTTTTT
-	TRBV5-6	-	TRBJ2-7	CASSLLTYEQYF	TGTGCCAGCAGCTTGTTGACCTACGAGCAGTACTTC
-	TRBV29-1	-	TRBJ2-2	CSVEDSWQGSTGELFF	TGCAGCGTTGAAGATAGTTGGCAGGGTAGCACCGGGGAGCTGTTTTTT
TRBD1	TRBV29-1	-	TRBJ2-7	CSVGDRESEQYF	TGCAGCGTTGGAGACAGGGAGTCCGAGCAGTACTTC
TRBD2	TRBV13	-	TRBJ2-5	CASSDGLAGGVGETQYF	TGTGCCAGCAGCGATGGGCTAGCGGGGGGTGTTGGAGAGACCCAGTACTTC